The clone carrying this T cell receptor (beta chain) has at least ten counts. Its antigen is as yet unknown. This entry belongs to a study of CD8 T cells in ankylosing spondylitis. Per germline, CDR1 SGHRS and CDR2 YFSETQ. The CDR3 runs to 14 residues. Trimming left V 1 base short and J 3 bases short, with 10 bases between. Construction of TCR beta libraries was performed using quantitative 5'-RACE with molecular barcodes. Using its own MiXCR run on the 5' RACE reads, TCRdb lists one record per CDR3 protein. The repertoire consists of some 220,000 distinct CDR3 sequences, with about 10% occurring once and the leading ten covering around 2.6%. General observations from the study: Made up of under ten highly homologous variants, a TCR beta motif appeared characteristic of ankylosing spondylitis blood. Previous work reported some of these motif variants in the synovial fluid and blood of reactive arthritis.

The clonotype originates from a male donor with ankylosing spondylitis or in good health (not recorded which). The sequencing sample was made of blood, either unsorted or a sorted T cell fraction (not recorded which). This rearrangement joins TRBV5-1 to TRBJ2-5; possible D gene TRBD1, 5 bases. CDR3 sequence: CASSLIRVEETQYF. CDR3 DNA: TGCGCCAGCAGCTTGATCAGGGTGGAAGAGACCCAGTACTTC.